Shown below are 21 T cell receptor beta chains from a single sample sequenced in a study of blood T cell repertoires in COVID-19. Profiled with immunoSEQ multiplex PCR; TCRdb holds only in-frame clones, not every one. The sample consists of some 63,000 clones, roughly 85% of them appearing once. Sequenced material: peripheral blood. Every receptor here comes from a human donor in a cohort sampled during active COVID-19.

The chain is built from TRBV19 and TRBJ2-7; 9 bases fit TRBD1. The CDR3 consists of 14 residues. Germline trimming cut 5 bases from V and 3 bases from J; bases unmatched to any gene: 5. In germline, CDR1 is LNHDA, CDR2 SQIVND (reference sequence). This CDR3 is CASSLGQGSYEQYF. Here the CDR3 DNA reads TGTGCCAGTAGTCTTGGACAGGGGAGCTACGAGCAGTACTTC.

V usage is TRBV10-1 and J usage is TRBJ2-1; D gene uncertain. Looked up from germline, CDR1 is WNHNN and CDR2 is SYGVQD (reference sequence). The CDR3 length is 11 residues. Between the trimmed V and J ends, which lost 6 bases and 15 bases, there was a span of 15 bases. In nucleotides, the CDR3 is TGCGCCAGCAGGCTCGATGTCGTGCGGTTCTTC. Residues: CASRLDVVRFF.

In its sample, this clone was seen once. This chain joins TRBV19 and TRBJ2-3, with TRBD2 identical over 10 bases. Looked up from germline, CDR1 is LNHDA and CDR2 is SQIVND (reference sequence). The CDR3 runs 16 residues. V lost 3 bases, J lost 1 base, and 4 bases stayed unmatched. The CDR3 region is CASSMGAGGRTDTQYF. The CDR3 DNA reads as TGTGCCAGTAGTATGGGAGCGGGAGGGCGCACAGATACGCAGTATTTT. The full variable domain, rest sourced from reference TRBV19 and TRBJ2-3, is DGGITQSPKYLFRKEGQNVTLSCEQNLNHDAMYWYRQDPGQGLRLIYYSQIVNDFQKGDIAEGYSVSREKKESFPLTVTSAQKNPTAFYLCASSMGAGGRTDTQYFGPGTRLTVL.

V usage is TRBV10-3 and J usage is TRBJ2-1; 9 positions agree with TRBD2. CDR3 length equals 16 residues. Germline values: CDR1 ENHRY, CDR2 SYGVKD. V lost 4 bases and J lost 4; bases outside the gene matches: 8. CDR3 residues: CAISVAGGGSYNEQFF. Written as DNA, the CDR3 is TGTGCCATCAGTGTGGCGGGAGGGGGTTCTTACAATGAGCAGTTCTTC.

The rearrangement uses TRBV7-6 and TRBJ1-1, with D possibly matching TRBD1 (5 bases). This CDR3 region has 14 residues. V was trimmed by 4 bases and J by 1 base, leaving 10 bases between them. The germline gives CDR1 SGHVS, CDR2 FNYEAQ. In DNA, the CDR3 is TGTGCCAGCAGCTCTCTGGGGGGGAACACTGAAGCTTTCTTT. Translating it yields CASSSLGGNTEAFF.

This chain connects TRBV21-1 to TRBJ2-7; TRBD2 reflects the table's D call only, with no check against the DNA. TRBV21-1 is shown as a pseudogene. CDR3 size: 16 residues. CDR3 coding DNA: TGTGCCAGCAGCAACCTAGCGGGAGGGGCTTCCGACGAGCAGTACTTC. Translating it yields CASSNLAGGASDEQYF.

This chain joins TRBV7-6 and TRBJ2-3, with D possibly being TRBD1 (6 bases). Trimming took off 5 bases at V and 0 bases at J, with 15 bases between the two ends. CDR1 and CDR2 from the germline V gene are SGHVS and FNYEAQ. The CDR3 length is 16 residues. For the CDR3, the DNA is TGTGCCAGCAGCCCTCCTAGGGGGAGTAGCACAGATACGCAGTATTTT. Its translation is CASSPPRGSSTDTQYF. Variable domain in full (rest from reference TRBV7-6 and TRBJ2-3): GAGVSQSPRYKVTKRGQDVALRCDPISGHVSLYWYRQALGQGPEFLTYFNYEAQQDKSGLPNDRFSAERPEGSISTLTIQRTEQRDSAMYRCASSPPRGSSTDTQYFGPGTRLTVL.

The chain carries TRBV7-2 and TRBJ2-7, with a possible D match to TRBD2 (5 bases). The CDR3 totals 15 residues. Germline-derived CDR1 and CDR2 are SGHTA and FQGNSA. Trimming cost V 6 bases and J 0 bases, with 15 bases left between them. The DNA for the CDR3 is TGTGCCAGCAGTGGCGAGGGCTCGAGCTCCTACGAGCAGTACTTC. Residues: CASSGEGSSSYEQYF.

The chain links TRBV28 to TRBJ2-2; TRBD1 matches 8 bases. The CDR3 is 19 amino acids. The V gene's germline CDR1 is MDHEN and CDR2 SYDVKM. The J segment lost 1 base and the V segment lost 5 bases, leaving 15 bases of the junction unmatched. CDR3 region: CASSPIDRGRTLNTGELFF. CDR3 nucleotide sequence: TGTGCCAGCAGTCCCATCGACAGGGGAAGGACCCTGAACACCGGGGAGCTGTTTTTT.

V and J are TRBV30 and TRBJ2-7; 7 positions agree with TRBD1. This CDR3 is built from 14 residues. Germline values: CDR1 GTSNPN, CDR2 SVGIG (reference sequence). The junction had 8 bases not matched to a gene; V was cut back by 4 bases and J by 2 bases. This CDR3 is CAWTPPDRPYEQYF. Here the CDR3 DNA reads TGTGCCTGGACCCCCCCGGACAGGCCCTACGAGCAGTACTTC.

The chain is built from TRBV19 and TRBJ2-7; 12 bases line up with TRBD2. This CDR3 is built from 16 residues. Per germline, CDR1 LNHDA and CDR2 SQIVND (reference sequence). V shed 6 bases and J 3 bases; nucleotides not matched to a gene: 9. The chain's CDR3 is CASRRETSGSFYEQYF. Written as DNA, the CDR3 is TGTGCCAGTAGGAGAGAGACTAGCGGGAGTTTCTACGAGCAGTACTTC.

DNA of the CDR3: TGTGCCAGCAGCGTAACCGGGGGGGCACAAACAGATACGCAGTATTTT. Translating it yields CASSVTGGAQTDTQYF. The gene calls are TRBV11-2 and TRBJ2-3, with 8 bases that match TRBD2. The V segment lost 5 bases and the J segment 3 bases; nucleotides outside the gene matches: 10. The CDR3 is 16 residues long. Germline V gene sequence: CDR1 SGHAT, CDR2 FQNNGV. The whole variable domain, remainder taken from reference TRBV11-2 and TRBJ2-3, is EAGVAQSPRYKIIEKRQSVAFWCNPISGHATLYWYQQILGQGPKLLIQFQNNGVVDDSQLPKDRFSAERLKGVDSTLKIQPAKLEDSAVYLCASSVTGGAQTDTQYFGPGTRLTVL.

The genes are TRBV6-1 and TRBJ2-1; D perhaps matches TRBD1 (6 bases). Germline V gene lookup returns CDR1 MNHNS and CDR2 SASEGT. V lost 6 bases to trimming and J lost 6 bases, with 24 bases between them. The CDR3 sequence is 17 residues long. CDR3 residues: CASRERGYRVGGNEQFF. The CDR3, as DNA: TGTGCCAGCAGGGAAAGGGGTTACAGGGTTGGGGGCAATGAGCAGTTCTTC.

This chain joins TRBV2 and TRBJ2-3; D gene unclear. V was trimmed by 6 bases and J by 4 bases, leaving 8 bases between them. Germline V CDR1 and CDR2: SNHLY, FYNNEI. The CDR3 runs 12 residues. CDR3 bases: TGTGCCAGCAGGGGCCGACCAGATACGCAGTATTTT. Its protein is CASRGRPDTQYF.

The chain employs TRBV18 and TRBJ2-3; 11 bases agree with TRBD2. The CDR3 runs 21 residues. Germline V gene lookup returns CDR1 KGHSH and CDR2 LQKENI. The J segment lost 2 bases and the V segment lost 1 base, leaving 17 bases of the junction unmatched. The CDR3 sequence is CASSPLPRTSGPRGNTDTQYF. In DNA, the CDR3 is TGTGCCAGCTCACCACTTCCCCGGACTAGCGGGCCTAGGGGGAACACAGATACGCAGTATTTT.

The rearrangement uses TRBV6-1 and TRBJ2-7, with D possibly matching TRBD1 (5 bases). Germline assignment: CDR1 MNHNS and CDR2 SASEGT. This CDR3 has 14 residues. V lost 3 bases and J 3 bases, leaving 12 bases between the germline ends. The CDR3 loop reads CASSDARAIYEQYF. Here the CDR3 DNA reads TGTGCCAGCAGTGATGCCAGGGCTATCTACGAGCAGTACTTC.

The chain joins TRBV7-2 to TRBJ2-6; perhaps TRBD1 as D (5 bases). Germline V gene lookup returns CDR1 SGHTA and CDR2 FQGNSA. Trimming removed 1 base from V and 0 bases from J, with 13 bases in between. The CDR3 length is 18 residues. In DNA, the CDR3 is TGTGCCAGCAGCTTAGAAGGGGTCTTGACCTCTGGGGCCAACGTCCTGACTTTC. The encoded protein is CASSLEGVLTSGANVLTF.

There are a few counts of this clone. The rearrangement links TRBV19 to TRBJ2-7; TRBD1 matches at 8 bases. This CDR3 is built from 15 residues. The germline gives CDR1 LNHDA, CDR2 SQIVND (reference sequence). J lost 4 bases, V lost 10 bases, and 15 bases had no gene match. The CDR3: CATSSISTGGYEQYF. CDR3 sequence (DNA): TGTGCCACCAGTAGTATCTCTACAGGGGGTTACGAGCAGTACTTC.

The chain couples TRBV11-1 to TRBJ1-2; TRBD1 matches 10 bases. The CDR3 extends over 13 amino acids. V shed 4 bases, J shed 10 bases, and the junction held 6 bases outside the gene matches. CDR1 is SGHAT and CDR2 is FQDESV in the germline V gene (reference sequence). As DNA, the CDR3 is TGTGCCAGCAGCTCCCGGGACAGGGGCCCCTACACCTTC. Translated, it gives CASSSRDRGPYTF.

This chain connects TRBV5-1 to TRBJ2-6; 7 nucleotides match TRBD1. The CDR3 has 14 residues. The germline V gene encodes CDR1 SGHRS and CDR2 YFSETQ. J lost 2 bases, V lost 6 bases, and 2 bases had no gene match. As DNA, the CDR3 is TGCGCCAGCACGCAGGGGGCTGGGGCCAACGTCCTGACTTTC. This sequence encodes CASTQGAGANVLTF.

The rearrangement joins TRBV21-1 to TRBJ2-7; the table's D call of TRBD2 was not tested on the DNA. TRBV21-1 is a recognized pseudogene. There are 14 residues in the CDR3. The CDR3 DNA is TGTGCCAGCAGCAAAGCGGGGGGACGGGACGAGCAGTACTTC. This encodes CASSKAGGRDEQYF.